One TCR beta chain is described in this entry. With 0 bases removed from V and 5 bases from J, the gap between germline ends came to 14 bases. The CDR3 is 15 residues long. The germline gives CDR1 SGHRS, CDR2 YFSETQ. Clones were read by immunoSEQ multiplex PCR, and TCRdb kept only the in-frame ones, dropping some. The sample records about 64,000 clones, roughly 88% being singletons. The sample is drawn from a study of T cell changes during pregnancy in multiple sclerosis. The genes are TRBV5-1 and TRBJ2-5; D might be TRBD2 (5 bases). Sequencing used peripheral blood, obtained in the second trimester of pregnancy. The TCR originated in a female donor in good health, enrolled as a control in a pregnancy study. The CDR3 loop is CASSLAGSRGETQYF. The CDR3 region has the DNA TGCGCCAGCAGCTTGGCGGGAAGTAGAGGTGAGACCCAGTACTTC.